The T cell receptor (beta chain) described here comes from a study of blood T cell repertoires in COVID-19 (dated by TCRdb to the early 2020s). Study-wide context: The collaborator samples originated in the United States, Italy and Spain and spanned the acute and convalescent phases of COVID-19. Subjects who had been exposed to COVID-19, were actively infected with it, or had recovered from it provided the deeply sampled blood TCRbeta repertoires that made up the dataset. The material from the prospective study consisted of cDNA or gDNA derived from T cells, B-cell-depleted T cells, or PBMCs. A freely available public database, intended as a resource for researchers studying the immune response to SARS-CoV-2, is where the repertoires were released. Where available, HLA class I and class II types were obtained from metadata supplied by the sample provider rather than from assay-based typing. The sample metadata nearly always contained a de-identified subject ID, COVID-19 status, age in years and sex. The samples were drawn from two sources: the first 160 participants of the ongoing ImmuneRACE study, and some 1,300 subjects contributed by 6 global collaborators.

The cysteine opens and the phenylalanine closes a CDR3 of 14 amino acids. Here the CDR3 DNA is all that survives: 42 bases in frame from base 1. The germline V gene encodes CDR1 SGDLS and CDR2 YYNGEE. Here V drops 2 bases and J drops 4 bases, and the junction holds 2 bases not matched to any gene. TCRbeta CDR3 regions were amplified from genomic DNA by means of the immunoSEQ Assay, a bias-controlled multiplex PCR. On the study's bioinformatics: Within the assay, amplification of reference gene primers was used to estimate how many nucleated cells each sample contained. To quantify the absolute abundance of each unique TCRbeta CDR3 rearrangement, sequence reads were collapsed and filtered. Productive Simpson clonality was computed per sample as the square root of Simpson's diversity index over productive rearrangements. TCRdb provides this immuneACCESS table in a form limited to in-frame rearrangements. Some clones are lacking; in checked studies, under half of them reflect an unresolved V gene, and why the rest are absent is not known. The V and J calls and clone size come from that table; D and trimming were worked out from the DNA. For this sample the table gives more than 95,000 clones, of which 87% were detected only once. The ten largest make up more than 14% of the sample.

Of note for this clone: The antigen it binds to is not known. The record has no base qualities; no much larger clone is one base away.

The paper as a whole reports these results and caveats: How much clinical and demographic metadata was included differed by source and by participant, and the metadata was provided uncurated.

Collaborating institutions collected whole blood in K2EDTA tubes following their own protocols. For TCRbeta analysis, collaborators shipped samples in one of three forms: frozen whole blood, isolated PBMCs, or DNA extracted from either of those sample types. In this chain, TRBV9 is recombined with TRBJ2-5; 10 middle bases align to TRBD1. The receptor was isolated from a man aged 50 to 59 with acute or convalescent COVID-19. Material: peripheral blood. The DNA sequence reads TGTGCCAGCAGCGTTGGACAGGGGGTAGAGACCCAGTACTTC. Its coded protein is CASSVGQGVETQYF.